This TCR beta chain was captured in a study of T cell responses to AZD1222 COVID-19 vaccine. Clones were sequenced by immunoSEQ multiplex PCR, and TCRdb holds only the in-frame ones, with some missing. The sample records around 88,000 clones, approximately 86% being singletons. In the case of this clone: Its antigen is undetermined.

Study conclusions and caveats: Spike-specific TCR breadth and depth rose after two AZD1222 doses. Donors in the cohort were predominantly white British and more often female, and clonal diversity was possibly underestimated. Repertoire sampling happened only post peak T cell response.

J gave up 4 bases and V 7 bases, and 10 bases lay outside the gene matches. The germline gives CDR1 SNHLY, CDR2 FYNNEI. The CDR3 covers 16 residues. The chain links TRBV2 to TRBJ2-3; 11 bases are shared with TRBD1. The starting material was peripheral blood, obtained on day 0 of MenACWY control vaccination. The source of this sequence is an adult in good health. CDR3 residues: CASTEGQGGFSDTQYF. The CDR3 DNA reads TGTGCCAGCACCGAGGGACAGGGGGGTTTCTCAGATACGCAGTATTTT.